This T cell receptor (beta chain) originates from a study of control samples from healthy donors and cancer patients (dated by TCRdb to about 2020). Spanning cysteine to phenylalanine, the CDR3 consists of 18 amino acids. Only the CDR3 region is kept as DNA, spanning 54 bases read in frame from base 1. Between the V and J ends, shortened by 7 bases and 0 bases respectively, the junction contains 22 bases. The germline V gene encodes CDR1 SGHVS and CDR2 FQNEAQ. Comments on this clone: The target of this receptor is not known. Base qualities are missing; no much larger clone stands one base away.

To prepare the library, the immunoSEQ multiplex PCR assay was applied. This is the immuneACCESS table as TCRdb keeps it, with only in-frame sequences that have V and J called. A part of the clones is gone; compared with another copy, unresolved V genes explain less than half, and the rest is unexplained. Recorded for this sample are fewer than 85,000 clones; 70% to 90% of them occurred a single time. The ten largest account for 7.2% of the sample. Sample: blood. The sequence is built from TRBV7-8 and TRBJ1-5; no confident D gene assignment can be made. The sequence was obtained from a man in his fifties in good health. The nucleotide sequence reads TGTGCCAGCACCCGTAACCCCCTGGGGATAATTAGCAATCAGCCCCAGCATTTT. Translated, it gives CASTRNPLGIISNQPQHF. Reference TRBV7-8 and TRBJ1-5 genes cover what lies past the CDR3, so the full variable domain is GAGVSQSPRYKVAKRGQDVALRCDPISGHVSLFWYQQALGQGPEFLTYFQNEAQLDKSGLPSDRFFAERPEGSVSTLKIQRTQQEDSAVYLCASTRNPLGIISNQPQHFGDGTRLSIL.